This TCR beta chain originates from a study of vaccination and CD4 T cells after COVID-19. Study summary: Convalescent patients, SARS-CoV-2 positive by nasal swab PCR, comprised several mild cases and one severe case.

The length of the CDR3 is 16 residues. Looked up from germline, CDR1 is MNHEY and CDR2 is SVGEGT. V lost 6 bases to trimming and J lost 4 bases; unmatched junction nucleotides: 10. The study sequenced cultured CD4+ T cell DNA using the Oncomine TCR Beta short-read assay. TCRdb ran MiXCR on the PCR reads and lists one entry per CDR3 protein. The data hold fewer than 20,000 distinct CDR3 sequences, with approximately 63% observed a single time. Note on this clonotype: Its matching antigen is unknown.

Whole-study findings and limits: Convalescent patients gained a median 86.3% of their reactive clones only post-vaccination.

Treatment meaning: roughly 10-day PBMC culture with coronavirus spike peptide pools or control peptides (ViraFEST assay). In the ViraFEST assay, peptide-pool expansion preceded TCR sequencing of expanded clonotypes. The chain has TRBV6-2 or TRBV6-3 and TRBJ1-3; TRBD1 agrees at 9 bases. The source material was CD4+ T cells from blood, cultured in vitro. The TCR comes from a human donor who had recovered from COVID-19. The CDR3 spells CASRRLQGAKGNTIYF. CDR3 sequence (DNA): TGTGCCAGCAGGAGGTTACAGGGGGCAAAAGGAAACACCATATATTTT.